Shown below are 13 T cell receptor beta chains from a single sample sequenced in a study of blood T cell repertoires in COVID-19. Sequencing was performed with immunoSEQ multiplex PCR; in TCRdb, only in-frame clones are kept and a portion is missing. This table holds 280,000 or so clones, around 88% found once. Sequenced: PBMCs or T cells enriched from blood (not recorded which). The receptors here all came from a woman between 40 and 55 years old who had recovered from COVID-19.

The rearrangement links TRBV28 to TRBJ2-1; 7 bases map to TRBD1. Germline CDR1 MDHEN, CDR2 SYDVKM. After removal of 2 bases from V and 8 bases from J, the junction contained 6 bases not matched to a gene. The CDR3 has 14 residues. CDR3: CASSLGLGQDEQFF. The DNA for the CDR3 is TGTGCCAGCAGTTTAGGTTTAGGACAGGATGAGCAGTTCTTC. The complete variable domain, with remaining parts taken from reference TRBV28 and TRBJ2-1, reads DVKVTQSSRYLVKRTGEKVFLECVQDMDHENMFWYRQDPGLGLRLIYFSYDVKMKEKGDIPEGYSVSREKKERFSLILESASTNQTSMYLCASSLGLGQDEQFFGPGTRLTVL.

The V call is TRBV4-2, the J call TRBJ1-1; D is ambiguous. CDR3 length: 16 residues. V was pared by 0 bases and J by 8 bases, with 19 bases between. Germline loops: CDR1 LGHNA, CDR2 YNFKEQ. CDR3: CASSQDLASSLREAFF. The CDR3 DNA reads TGTGCCAGCAGCCAAGATTTAGCGTCGAGCCTCAGGGAAGCTTTCTTT.

CDR3 residues: CASSESYARTTANTGELFF. The CDR3 DNA sequence: TGCGCCAGCAGTGAGTCGTATGCCCGGACTACCGCGAACACCGGGGAGCTGTTTTTT. The rearrangement uses TRBV10-1 and TRBJ2-2; D is perhaps TRBD2 (6 bases). With 0 bases removed from V and 0 bases from J, the gap between germline ends came to 17 bases. There are 19 residues in the CDR3. The V gene's germline CDR1 is WNHNN and CDR2 SYGVQD (reference sequence).

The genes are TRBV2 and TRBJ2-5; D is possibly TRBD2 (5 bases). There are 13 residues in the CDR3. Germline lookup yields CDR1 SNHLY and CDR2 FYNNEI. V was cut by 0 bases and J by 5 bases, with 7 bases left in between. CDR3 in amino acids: CASSEASGETQYF. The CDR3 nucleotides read TGTGCCAGCAGTGAAGCCTCGGGGGAGACCCAGTACTTC.

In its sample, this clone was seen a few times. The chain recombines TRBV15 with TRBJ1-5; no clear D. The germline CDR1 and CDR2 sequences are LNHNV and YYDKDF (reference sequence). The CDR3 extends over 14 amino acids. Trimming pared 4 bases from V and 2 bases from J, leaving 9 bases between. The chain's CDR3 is CATSNSGGNQPQHF. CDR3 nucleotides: TGTGCCACCAGCAATAGCGGGGGCAATCAGCCCCAGCATTTT.

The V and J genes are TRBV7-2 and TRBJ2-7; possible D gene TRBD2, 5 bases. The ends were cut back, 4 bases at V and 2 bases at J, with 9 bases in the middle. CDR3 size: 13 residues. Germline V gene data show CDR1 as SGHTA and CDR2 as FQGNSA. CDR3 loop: CASSSRRAYEQYF. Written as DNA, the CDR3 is TGTGCCAGCAGCTCCCGGCGGGCCTACGAGCAGTACTTC.

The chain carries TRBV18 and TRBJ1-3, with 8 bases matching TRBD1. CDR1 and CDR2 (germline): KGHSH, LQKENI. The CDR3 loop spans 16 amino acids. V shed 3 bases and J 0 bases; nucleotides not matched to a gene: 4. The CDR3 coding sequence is TGTGCCAGCTCACCCGTTGGACAGGGCTCTGGAAACACCATATATTTT. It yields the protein CASSPVGQGSGNTIYF.

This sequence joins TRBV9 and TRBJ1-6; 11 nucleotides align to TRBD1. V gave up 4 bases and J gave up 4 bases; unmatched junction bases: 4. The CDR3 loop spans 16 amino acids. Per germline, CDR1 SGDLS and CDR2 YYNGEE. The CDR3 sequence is CASSSGQGAYNSPLHF. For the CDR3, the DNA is TGTGCCAGCAGCTCCGGACAGGGGGCTTATAATTCACCCCTCCACTTT.

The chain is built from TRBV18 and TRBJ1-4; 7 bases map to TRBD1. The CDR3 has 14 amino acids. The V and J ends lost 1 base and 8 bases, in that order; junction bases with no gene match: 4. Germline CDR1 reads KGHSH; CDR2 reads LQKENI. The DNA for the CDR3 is TGTGCCAGCTCACCACGGACAGGAGGGGAAAAACTGTTTTTT. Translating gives CASSPRTGGEKLFF. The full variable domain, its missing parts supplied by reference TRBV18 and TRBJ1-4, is NAGVMQNPRHLVRRRGQEARLRCSPMKGHSHVYWYRQLPEEGLKFMVYLQKENIIDESGMPKERFSAEFPKEGPSILRIQQVVRGDSAAYFCASSPRTGGEKLFFGSGTQLSVL.

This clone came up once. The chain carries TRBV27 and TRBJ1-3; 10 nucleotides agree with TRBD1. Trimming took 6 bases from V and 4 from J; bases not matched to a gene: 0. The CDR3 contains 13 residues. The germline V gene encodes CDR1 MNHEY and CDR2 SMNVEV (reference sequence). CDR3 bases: TGTGCCAGCAGGGACAGGGGGGGAAACACCATATATTTT. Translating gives CASRDRGGNTIYF.

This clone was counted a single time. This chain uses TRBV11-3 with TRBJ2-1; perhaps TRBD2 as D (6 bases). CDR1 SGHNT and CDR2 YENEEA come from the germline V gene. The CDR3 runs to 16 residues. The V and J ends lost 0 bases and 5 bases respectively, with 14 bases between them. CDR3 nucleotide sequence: TGTGCCAGCAGCTTAGATGGGGCGGGGACCCACAATGAGCAGTTCTTC. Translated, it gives CASSLDGAGTHNEQFF.

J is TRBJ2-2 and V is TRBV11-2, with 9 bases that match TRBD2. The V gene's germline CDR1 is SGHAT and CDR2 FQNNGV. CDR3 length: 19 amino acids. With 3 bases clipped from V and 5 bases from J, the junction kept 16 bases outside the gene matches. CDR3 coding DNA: TGTGCCAGCAGCTTCCCACGCTTTGGGGCGGGAGGGGGTACCGGGGAGCTGTTTTTT. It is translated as CASSFPRFGAGGGTGELFF.

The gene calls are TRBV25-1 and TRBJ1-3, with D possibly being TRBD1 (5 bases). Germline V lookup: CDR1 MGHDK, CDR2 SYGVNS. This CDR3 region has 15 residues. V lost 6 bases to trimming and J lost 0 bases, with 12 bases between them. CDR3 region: CASSPHQGSGNTIYF. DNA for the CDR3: TGTGCCAGCAGCCCACACCAGGGCTCTGGAAACACCATATATTTT. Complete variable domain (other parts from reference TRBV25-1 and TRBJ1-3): EADIYQTPRYLVIGTGKKITLECSQTMGHDKMYWYQQDPGMELHLIHYSYGVNSTEKGDLSSESTVSRIRTEHFPLTLESARPSHTSQYLCASSPHQGSGNTIYFGEGSWLTVV.